A selection of T cell receptor beta chains follows, all from one sample in a study of PD-1 blockade in classical Hodgkin lymphoma. Using immunoSEQ multiplex PCR, the repertoire was profiled, and TCRdb retains in-frame clones only, with some absent. The table lists approximately 46,000 clones, 65% to 85% of them singletons. Sequenced here: peripheral blood mononuclear cells (PBMCs), sampled at baseline. Receptors were obtained from a human donor with classical Hodgkin lymphoma. The CDR3 runs from the conserved cysteine through the conserved F or W. A D gene is named only where the DNA matches it firmly. Some rows have no size entry. The others give once, few or many, or a class for an expanded clone.

D,V,size,J,CDR3,DNA
TRBD1,TRBV5-1,.,TRBJ2-1,CASSPLVTGTGANEQFF,TGCGCCAGCAGCCCGTTAGTAACCGGGACAGGGGCCAATGAGCAGTTCTTC
TRBD1,TRBV7-9,.,TRBJ2-4,CASSLTTGVPAKNIQYF,TGTGCCAGCAGCTTAACCACAGGGGTTCCAGCCAAAAACATTCAGTACTTC
TRBD1,TRBV9,.,TRBJ2-1,CASSAQGDSYNEQFF,TGTGCCAGCAGCGCACAAGGGGACAGCTACAATGAGCAGTTCTTC
.,TRBV19,few,TRBJ1-3,CASKFLEGTIYF,TGTGCCAGTAAATTCCTGGAAGGAACCATATATTTT
.,TRBV18,.,TRBJ1-2,CASSPPTANYGYTF,TGTGCCAGCTCACCACCGACGGCTAACTATGGCTACACCTTC
TRBD2,TRBV6-4,.,TRBJ2-7,CASSDRAGASEQYF,TGTGCCAGCAGTGACCGCGCGGGAGCTAGCGAGCAGTACTTC
.,TRBV19,.,TRBJ2-3,CASSIGATDTQYF,TGTGCCAGTAGTATAGGCGCCACAGATACGCAGTATTTT
.,TRBV20-1,.,TRBJ2-3,CSPGGTDTQYF,TGCAGCCCGGGGGGCACAGATACGCAGTATTTT
.,TRBV13,.,TRBJ1-1,CASSTNPNTEAFF,TGTGCCAGCAGCACCAACCCGAACACTGAAGCTTTCTTT
.,TRBV2,once,TRBJ2-5,CATSPTRGGEYF,TGTGCCACTTCCCCGACTAGGGGGGGGGAGTACTTC
.,TRBV14,.,TRBJ1-3,CASSQERVPPGNTIYF,TGTGCCAGCAGCCAAGAGCGGGTGCCCCCTGGAAACACCATATATTTT
TRBD1,TRBV11-2,.,TRBJ2-3,CASSLLPGQASTDTQYF,TGTGCCAGCAGTTTACTTCCGGGACAGGCGAGCACAGATACGCAGTATTTT
TRBD1,TRBV30,.,TRBJ1-1,CAWDRGGNTEAFF,TGTGCCTGGGACAGGGGCGGAAACACTGAAGCTTTCTTT
TRBD1,TRBV9,.,TRBJ2-2,CASSAQQGVNTGELFF,TGTGCCAGCAGCGCTCAACAGGGGGTGAACACCGGGGAGCTGTTTTTT
TRBD2,TRBV4-1,.,TRBJ2-1,CASRERDYNEQFF,TGCGCCAGCAGGGAGCGGGACTACAATGAGCAGTTCTTC
.,TRBV2,.,TRBJ2-1,CASSVLNEQFF,TGTGCCAGCAGTGTCCTTAATGAGCAGTTCTTC
TRBD1,TRBV19,.,TRBJ2-3,CATAVWTGGADTQYF,TGTGCCACCGCCGTTTGGACAGGGGGCGCAGATACGCAGTATTTT
TRBD2,TRBV19,few,TRBJ2-1,CASSNSGLADNEQFF,TGTGCCAGTAGCAATTCGGGACTAGCGGACAATGAGCAGTTCTTC
.,TRBV6-5,.,TRBJ1-4,CASSYSRSNEKLFF,TGTGCCAGCAGTTACTCGCGGAGCAATGAAAAACTGTTTTTT
.,TRBV7-9,medium-sized,TRBJ1-1,CASSPEMNTEAFF,TGTGCCAGCAGCCCTGAGATGAACACTGAAGCTTTCTTT
.,TRBV6-5,.,TRBJ1-5,CASSGQEWSNQPQHF,TGTGCCAGCAGTGGGCAGGAGTGGAGCAATCAGCCCCAGCATTTT
.,TRBV7-2,.,TRBJ2-7,CASSLLSPYEQYF,TGTGCCAGCAGCTTACTATCACCCTACGAGCAGTACTTC
.,TRBV11-2,.,TRBJ1-1,CASSHRAMNTEAFF,TGTGCCAGCAGCCACAGAGCCATGAACACTGAAGCTTTCTTT
.,TRBV6-1,.,TRBJ2-7,CASSGRILYEQYF,TGTGCCAGCAGTGGCAGGATTCTCTACGAGCAGTACTTC
.,TRBV30,.,TRBJ1-6,CAWSGVWGSPLHF,TGTGCCTGGAGTGGGGTTTGGGGGTCACCCCTCCACTTT
.,TRBV6-1,.,TRBJ2-7,CASSWPLDPGYEQYF,TGTGCCAGCAGTTGGCCACTAGATCCAGGCTACGAGCAGTACTTC
.,TRBV9,once,TRBJ2-5,CASSVGGGQETQYF,TGTGCCAGCAGCGTAGGGGGAGGCCAAGAGACCCAGTACTTC
TRBD1,TRBV7-8,.,TRBJ2-5,CASSFPPLGTGLAEQYF,TGTGCCAGCAGCTTCCCTCCTCTTGGGACAGGTTTGGCGGAGCAGTACTTC
.,TRBV6-5,.,TRBJ1-2,CASRRAGVLYGYTF,TGTGCCAGCAGAAGAGCCGGAGTTTTATATGGCTACACCTTC
.,TRBV6-5,.,TRBJ1-2,CASSLLANYGYTF,TGTGCCAGCAGTCTGTTAGCTAACTATGGCTACACCTTC
TRBD1,TRBV6-5,.,TRBJ1-3,CASSSPDRGNTIYF,TGTGCCAGCAGTTCGCCGGACAGGGGCAACACCATATATTTT
.,TRBV19,.,TRBJ1-2,CASSDGTAICTF,TGTGCCAGTAGTGACGGGACCGCGATTTGCACCTTC
.,TRBV4-1,.,TRBJ1-1,CASSQAADHTEAFF,TGCGCCAGCAGCCAAGCCGCGGATCACACTGAAGCTTTCTTT
TRBD1,TRBV28,.,TRBJ1-1,CASSQTRGRTEAFF,TGTGCCAGCAGTCAAACCAGGGGGAGAACTGAAGCTTTCTTT
.,TRBV6-5,.,TRBJ1-1,CASSRPATTEAFF,TGTGCCAGCAGTCGACCGGCCACCACTGAAGCTTTCTTT
TRBD2,TRBV29-1,once,TRBJ2-7,CSVAGTNSYEQYF,TGCAGCGTTGCGGGGACTAATTCCTACGAGCAGTACTTC
.,TRBV18,.,TRBJ2-2,CASHDPYASGTTPIGELFF,TGTGCCAGTCACGACCCCTACGCGTCGGGAACAACACCGATCGGGGAGCTGTTTTTT
.,TRBV5-1,.,TRBJ1-2,CASSPTGTPEQGYTF,TGCGCCAGCAGCCCGACCGGGACGCCCGAGCAAGGCTACACCTTC
.,TRBV5-1,.,TRBJ2-7,CASSAGPAAYEQYF,TGCGCCAGCAGCGCTGGACCCGCCGCCTACGAGCAGTACTTC
.,TRBV28,.,TRBJ2-7,CASSWEVGEQYF,TGTGCCAGCAGTTGGGAAGTGGGGGAGCAGTACTTC
TRBD1,TRBV28,.,TRBJ1-2,CASNPGPGGYGYTF,TGTGCCAGCAATCCTGGGCCAGGGGGCTATGGCTACACCTTC